This T cell receptor beta chain is drawn from a study of early T cells in non-severe SARS-CoV-2 infection. V was trimmed by 0 bases and J by 2 bases, leaving 11 bases between them. The V gene's germline CDR1 is DFQATT and CDR2 SNEGSKA (reference sequence). The CDR3 extends over 15 amino acids. TCRdb analysed the 5' RACE reads with MiXCR anew, one entry per CDR3 protein. The table has under 90,000 distinct CDR3 sequences, over 10% seen once. The origin of this receptor is an adult who was a healthcare worker with PCR-confirmed SARS-CoV-2 infection or an uninfected control (not recorded which). The sample comprised whole blood. The chain joins TRBV20-1 to TRBJ1-5; weak D call: TRBD1 (5 bases). The DNA of the CDR3 is TGCAGTGCTAGAGATGGCAGGGTGCGCAATCAGCCCCAGCATTTT. Its protein product is CSARDGRVRNQPQHF.